This TCR beta chain was retrieved from a study of T cells of healthy individuals. TCRdb processed the 5' RACE reads anew with MiXCR; each CDR3 protein has one entry. The sample holds tens of thousands of distinct CDR3 sequences, around 16% seen once. Germline assignment: CDR1 MNHNS and CDR2 SASEGT. Trimming left V 6 bases short and J 0 bases short, with 14 bases between. The CDR3 runs to 15 residues. This TCR derives from a human donor in good health. The chain couples TRBV6-1 to TRBJ1-2; no firm D call. CDR3 DNA: TGTGCCAGCAGCTCTAAGGCCAGAGCTAACTATGGCTACACCTTC. Its protein is CASSSKARANYGYTF.